The present TCR beta chain was sequenced within a study of tumor and adjacent non-tumor tissue in lung cancer (dated by TCRdb to the late 2010s). For the wider study: The cohort included about a dozen adenocarcinoma, 2 squamous cell carcinoma and 1 small cell lung cancer patients. The 15 enrolled patients, of whom approximately ten were men and 5 were women, were aged 31 to 76 years and were diagnosed with TNM stage I to III disease. Bulk TCRbeta repertoires were compared between lung tumor tissue and matched distant non-tumor lung tissue obtained from more than twelve lung cancer patients. A few dozen paired specimens, one tumor and one normal lung sample per patient, were profiled by TCRbeta CDR3 sequencing. Sequencing generated a total of 120 million or so productive TCRbeta reads, averaging approximately 4 million reads per sample. Study-level results and caveats: TCR diversity was significantly higher in younger patients, and higher tumor TCR diversity was associated with shorter overall and disease-free survival. Neither the sequencing platform nor unique molecular identifiers are mentioned in the methods. Only around 14 patients were in the cohort, and the authors stated that larger samples and more detailed clinical data are needed. The top 100 clones accounted for a significantly larger cumulative portion of the repertoire in normal lung than in tumor tissue. TCR diversity (inverse Simpson) was significantly higher in tumor than in normal lung tissue (roughly 430 vs 170, P = 0.0075, Mann-Whitney U test). Peripheral blood was not sequenced, so blood TCRbeta repertoires in these lung cancer patients were not examined.

This clonotype was seen only once. Its antigen target is currently unknown. At one end the junction does not follow the germline gene, possibly because of a read error. The CDR3 runs 16 amino acids, cysteine and phenylalanine included. Only the CDR3 part of the read is kept: 48 bases, read in frame from the first base. The germline V gene (reference sequence) yields SGHAT for CDR1 and FQDESV for CDR2. Preparation of the library involved multiplex PCR. Sequenced on an Illumina HiSeq 2500. TCRbeta libraries were built by three rounds of nested PCR using primers (Table S4), following protocols modified from ARM-PCR. Before sequencing, PCR products of 200-500 bp were cut from the gel and purified using the QIAquick gel extraction kit. On the study's bioinformatics: Reads were cleaned using Trimmomatic, were merged into complete CDR3 sequences using FLASH, and were assigned to V(D)J germline segments using MiTCR. Clonal diversity was calculated as the inverse Simpson's index using VDJtools. In-frame sequences without a premature stop codon were defined as productive reads. In TCRdb, the public reads were trimmed at Q25 with fastp and aligned with MiXCR, with productive beta chains retained. CDR3 protein sequences are deduplicated, and each keeps its most common genes and DNA. Clone size and V and J calls follow TCRdb, not the original study. The sample table holds tens of thousands of distinct CDR3 sequences, of which roughly 67% were seen once. Approximately 30% of the sample lies in the top ten.

RNA was extracted from bulk unsorted tissue and checked for quality with a NanoDrop ND-1000 and an Agilent 2100. Distant non-tumor tissue taken more than 3 cm from the tumor edge was used as the normal lung sample. Newly diagnosed lung cancer patients without prior chemotherapy who had been admitted for thoracic surgery in China between August and November 2014 were enrolled as donors. Patients who had received previous radiotherapy or chemotherapy, or who had another concurrent cancer, were excluded from the study. Surgical tissue pieces of roughly 1-2.2 cm3 were preserved in RNAlater solution and stored at -80 °C until use.

Sequenced sample: distant non-tumor lung tissue. The sequence links TRBV11-1 to TRBJ2-1; the junction holds 8 bases that match TRBD2. The origin of this receptor is a woman in her 70s with non-small cell lung cancer. This receptor has the CDR3 CASSLALAGLYNEEFF. Read as DNA, the sequence is TGTGCCAGCAGTTTAGCCCTAGCGGGCTTGTACAATGAGGAGTTCTTC.